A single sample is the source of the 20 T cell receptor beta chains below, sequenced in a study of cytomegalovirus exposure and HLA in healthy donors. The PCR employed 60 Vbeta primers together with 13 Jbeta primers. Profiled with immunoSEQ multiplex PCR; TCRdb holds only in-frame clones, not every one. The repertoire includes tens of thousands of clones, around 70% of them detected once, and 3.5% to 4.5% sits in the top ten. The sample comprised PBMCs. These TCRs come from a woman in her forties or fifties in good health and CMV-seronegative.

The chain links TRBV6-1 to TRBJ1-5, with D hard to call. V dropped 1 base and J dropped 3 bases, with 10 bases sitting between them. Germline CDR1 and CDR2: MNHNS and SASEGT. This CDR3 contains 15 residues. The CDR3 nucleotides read TGTGCCAGCAGTGAAGATGGCAGGTTCAATCAGCCCCAGCATTTT. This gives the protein CASSEDGRFNQPQHF.

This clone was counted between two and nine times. The CDR3 loop is CASQSGTGGSSYEQYF. In DNA, the CDR3 is TGCGCCAGCCAGTCGGGGACAGGGGGAAGCTCCTACGAGCAGTACTTC. The chain links TRBV23-1 to TRBJ2-7; 11 bases map to TRBD1. TRBV23-1 is filed as an ORF, its function uncertain. After removal of 8 bases from V and 0 bases from J, the junction contained 9 bases not matched to a gene. The CDR3 consists of 16 residues.

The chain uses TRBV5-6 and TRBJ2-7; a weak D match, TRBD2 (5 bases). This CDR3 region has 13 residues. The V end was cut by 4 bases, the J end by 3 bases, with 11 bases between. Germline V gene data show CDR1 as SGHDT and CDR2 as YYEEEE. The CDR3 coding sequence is TGTGCCAGCAGCGTCCCGGGAAACTACGAGCAGTACTTC. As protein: CASSVPGNYEQYF.

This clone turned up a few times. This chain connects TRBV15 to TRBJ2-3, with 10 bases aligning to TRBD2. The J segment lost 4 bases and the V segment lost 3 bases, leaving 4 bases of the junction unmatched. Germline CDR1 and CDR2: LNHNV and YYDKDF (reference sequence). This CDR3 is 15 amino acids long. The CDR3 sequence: CATSRLAGGADTQYF. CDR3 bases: TGTGCCACCAGCAGGTTAGCGGGAGGCGCAGATACGCAGTATTTT.

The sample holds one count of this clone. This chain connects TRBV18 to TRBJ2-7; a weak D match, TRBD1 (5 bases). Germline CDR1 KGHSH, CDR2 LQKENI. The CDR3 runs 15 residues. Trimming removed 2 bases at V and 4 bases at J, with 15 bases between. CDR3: CASSPTSAGRYEQYF. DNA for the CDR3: TGTGCCAGCTCACCAACATCGGCAGGGCGGTACGAGCAGTACTTC.

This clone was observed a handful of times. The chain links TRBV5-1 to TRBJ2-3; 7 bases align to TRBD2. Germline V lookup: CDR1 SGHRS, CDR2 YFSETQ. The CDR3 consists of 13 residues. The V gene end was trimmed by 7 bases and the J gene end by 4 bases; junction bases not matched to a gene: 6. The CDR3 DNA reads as TGCGCCAGCCGGACTAGAGTCTCAGATACGCAGTATTTT. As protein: CASRTRVSDTQYF.

This CDR3 reads CASTSSVDQPQHF. Here the CDR3 DNA reads TGTGCCAGCACCTCTAGTGTTGATCAGCCCCAGCATTTT. The chain combines TRBV27 with TRBJ1-5; D gene uncertain. The V end was cut by 7 bases, the J end by 5 bases, with 12 bases between. The CDR3 is 13 residues long. The germline V gene has CDR1 MNHEY and CDR2 SMNVEV (reference sequence).

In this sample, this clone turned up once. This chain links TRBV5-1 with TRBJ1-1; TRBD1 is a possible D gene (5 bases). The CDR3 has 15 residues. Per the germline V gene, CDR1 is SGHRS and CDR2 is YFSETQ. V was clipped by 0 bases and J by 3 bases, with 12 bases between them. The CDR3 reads CASSLARGGDTEAFF. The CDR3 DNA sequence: TGCGCCAGCAGCTTGGCCCGAGGAGGGGACACTGAAGCTTTCTTT.

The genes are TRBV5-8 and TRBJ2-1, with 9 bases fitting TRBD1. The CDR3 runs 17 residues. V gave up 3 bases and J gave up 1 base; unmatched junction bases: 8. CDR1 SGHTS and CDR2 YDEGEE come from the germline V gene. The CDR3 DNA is TGTGCCAGCAGCTGGGGGACAGGGAGATCTTCCTACAATGAGCAGTTCTTC. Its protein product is CASSWGTGRSSYNEQFF. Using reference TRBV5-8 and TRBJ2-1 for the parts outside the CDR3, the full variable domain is EAGVTQSPTHLIKTRGQQATLRCSPISGHTSVYWYQQALGLGLQFLLWYDEGEERNRGNFPPRFSGRQFPNYSSELNVNALELEDSALYLCASSWGTGRSSYNEQFFGPGTRLTVL.

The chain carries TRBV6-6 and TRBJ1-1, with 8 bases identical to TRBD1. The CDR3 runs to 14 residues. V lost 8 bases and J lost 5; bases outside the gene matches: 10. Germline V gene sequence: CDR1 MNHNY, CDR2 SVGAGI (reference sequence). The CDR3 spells CASSIGQGRTEAFF. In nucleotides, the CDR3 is TGTGCCAGCTCAATTGGACAGGGAAGGACTGAAGCTTTCTTT.

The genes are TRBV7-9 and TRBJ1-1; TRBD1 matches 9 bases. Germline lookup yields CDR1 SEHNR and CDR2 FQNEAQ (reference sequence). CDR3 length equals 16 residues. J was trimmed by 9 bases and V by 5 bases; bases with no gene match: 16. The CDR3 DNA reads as TGTGCCAGCAGCCATTCGGGGACAGGGTTTTCCCTGAAAGCTTTCTTT. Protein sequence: CASSHSGTGFSLKAFF.

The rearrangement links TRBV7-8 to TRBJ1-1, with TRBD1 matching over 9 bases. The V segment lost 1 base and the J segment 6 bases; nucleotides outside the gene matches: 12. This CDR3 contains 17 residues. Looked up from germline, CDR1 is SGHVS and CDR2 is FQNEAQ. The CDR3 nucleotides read TGTGCCAGCAGCTTAGTCAAGGGGGGACAGGGAATATCTGAAGCTTTCTTT. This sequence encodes CASSLVKGGQGISEAFF. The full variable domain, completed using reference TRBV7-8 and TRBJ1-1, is GAGVSQSPRYKVAKRGQDVALRCDPISGHVSLFWYQQALGQGPEFLTYFQNEAQLDKSGLPSDRFFAERPEGSVSTLKIQRTQQEDSAVYLCASSLVKGGQGISEAFFGQGTRLTVV.

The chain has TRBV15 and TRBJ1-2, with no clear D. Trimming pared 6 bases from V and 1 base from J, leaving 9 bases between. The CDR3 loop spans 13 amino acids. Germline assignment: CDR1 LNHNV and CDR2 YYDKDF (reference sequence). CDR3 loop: CATSPQYNYGYTF. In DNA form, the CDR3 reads TGTGCCACCAGTCCACAGTATAACTATGGCTACACCTTC. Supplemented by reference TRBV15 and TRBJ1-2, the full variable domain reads DAMVIQNPRYQVTQFGKPVTLSCSQTLNHNVMYWYQQKSSQAPKLLFHYYDKDFNNEADTPDNFQSRRPNTSFCFLDIRSPGLGDTAMYLCATSPQYNYGYTFGSGTRLTVV.

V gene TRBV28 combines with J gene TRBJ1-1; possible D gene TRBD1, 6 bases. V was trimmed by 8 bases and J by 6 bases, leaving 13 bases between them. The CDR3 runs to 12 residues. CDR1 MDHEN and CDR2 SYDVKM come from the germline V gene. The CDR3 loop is CASLQGLSEAFF. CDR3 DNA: TGTGCCAGCCTACAGGGTTTGTCTGAAGCTTTCTTT.

The CDR3 nucleotides read TGCGCCAGCAGCTTGGAGGACAGGGCACTAGAAGCTTTCTTT. It yields the protein CASSLEDRALEAFF. The chain is built from TRBV5-1 and TRBJ1-1, with TRBD1 identical over 8 bases. Trimming took 0 bases from V and 8 from J; bases not matched to a gene: 6. The V gene's germline CDR1 is SGHRS and CDR2 YFSETQ. This CDR3 is 14 amino acids long. The full variable domain, rest sourced from reference TRBV5-1 and TRBJ1-1, is KAGVTQTPRYLIKTRGQQVTLSCSPISGHRSVSWYQQTPGQGLQFLFEYFSETQRNKGNFPGRFSGRQFSNSRSEMNVSTLELGDSALYLCASSLEDRALEAFFGQGTRLTVV.

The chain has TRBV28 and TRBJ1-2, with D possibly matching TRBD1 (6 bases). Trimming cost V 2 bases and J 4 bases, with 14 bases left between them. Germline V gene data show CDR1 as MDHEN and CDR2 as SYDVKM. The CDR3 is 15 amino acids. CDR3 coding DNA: TGTGCCAGCAGTTTAGTGGCAGGGGCGCGCTATGGCTACACCTTC. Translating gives CASSLVAGARYGYTF.

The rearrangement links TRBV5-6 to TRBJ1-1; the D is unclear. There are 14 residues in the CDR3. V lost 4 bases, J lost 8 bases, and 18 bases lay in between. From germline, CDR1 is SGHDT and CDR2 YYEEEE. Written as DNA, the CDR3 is TGTGCCAGCAGCCAAAAAAATCTTCGCCTAGAAGCTTTCTTT. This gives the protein CASSQKNLRLEAFF.

The CDR3, as DNA: TGTGCCAGCGGTGGTGGGGAGCGGGGGAACCAAGAGACCCAGTACTTC. Translated, it gives CASGGGERGNQETQYF. The chain has TRBV7-9 and TRBJ2-5, with 8 bases fitting TRBD2. The CDR3 has 16 residues. Germline loops: CDR1 SEHNR, CDR2 FQNEAQ (reference sequence). Trimming cost V 8 bases and J 0 bases; bases outside gene matches: 11.

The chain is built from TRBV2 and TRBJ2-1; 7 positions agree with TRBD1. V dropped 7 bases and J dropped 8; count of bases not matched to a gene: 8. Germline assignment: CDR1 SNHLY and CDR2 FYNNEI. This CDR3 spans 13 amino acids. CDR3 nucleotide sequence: TGTGCCAGCACCAAACAGGGGAACCATGAGCAGTTCTTC. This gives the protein CASTKQGNHEQFF.

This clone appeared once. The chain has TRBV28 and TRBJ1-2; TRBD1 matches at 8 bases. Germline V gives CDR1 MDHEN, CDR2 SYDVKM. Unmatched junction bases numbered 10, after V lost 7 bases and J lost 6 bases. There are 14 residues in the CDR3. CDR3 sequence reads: CASNPAGQEHGYTF. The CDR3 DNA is TGTGCCAGCAACCCCGCGGGACAGGAGCATGGCTACACCTTC.